This T cell receptor (beta chain) came from a study of a mutant IDH1 vaccine in newly diagnosed glioma. The overall study: In some groups vaccination began 4-6 weeks post-radiotherapy; others received it with temozolomide. Sex distribution of treated patients was about 62% male and 37.5% female; mean age was 40.4 years.

Study results and caveats: Alterations occurring in top peripheral T cell clonotypes seemed unrelated to pseudoprogression.

The data were produced by immunoSEQ multiplex PCR, yet TCRdb's version contains in-frame clones alone and is incomplete. The repertoire holds 50,000 to 60,000 clones, with 80% as singletons. This clone appeared a few times. Its antigen remains unknown. Time point of the sample: week 23, last vaccination. The content of each vaccine dose was 300 ug of mutant IDH1 20-mer peptide, and topical imiquimod accompanied it. The TCR sequence derives from a man in his forties with glioma. The sample consisted of PBMCs, taken from a glioma patient whose treatment included an IDH1 peptide vaccine.

The CDR3 sequence is CSVEDQEGTGELFF. The CDR3 DNA sequence: TGCAGCGTTGAAGATCAGGAGGGAACCGGGGAGCTGTTTTTT. The chain uses TRBV29-1 and TRBJ2-2; tentative D call: TRBD2 (6 bases). Trimming took off 0 bases at V and 5 bases at J, with 10 bases between the two ends. The CDR3 has 14 amino acids. CDR1 and CDR2 (germline): SQVTM, ANQGSEA.